This passage covers 25 T cell receptor beta chains from one sample sequenced in a study of memory CD4+ T cells and cytomegalovirus serostatus. Assay used: immunoSEQ multiplex PCR; TCRdb lists only in-frame clones, some missing. The sample carries roughly 64,000 clones, more than 70% recorded once. The sort gate was single viable CD3+CD4+CD8-CD45RO+ cells for memory CD4+ T cells. Material for sequencing was memory CD4+ T cells from blood. Receptors originate from an adult in good health and CMV-seronegative.

This clone has a handful of counts. This rearrangement joins TRBV28 to TRBJ1-2, with 7 bases matching TRBD1. The trim removed 5 bases at V and 4 bases at J, leaving 4 bases unmatched. Germline CDR1 MDHEN, CDR2 SYDVKM. The CDR3 is made up of 13 amino acids. The CDR3, as DNA: TGTGCCAGCAGTGCAGGGGGAATCTATGGCTACACCTTC. As protein: CASSAGGIYGYTF.

The J gene is TRBJ2-3, the V gene TRBV5-1; 9 positions agree with TRBD2. The CDR3 sequence is 16 residues long. The V and J ends lost 0 bases and 3 bases, in that order; junction bases with no gene match: 5. Germline CDR1 is SGHRS and CDR2 is YFSETQ. The CDR3 reads CASSLVASGTTDTQYF. DNA for the CDR3: TGCGCCAGCAGCTTGGTGGCTAGCGGGACTACAGATACGCAGTATTTT.

This chain connects TRBV4-3 to TRBJ2-2, with a weak D call TRBD2 (6 bases). The CDR3 runs to 16 residues. Trimming cost V 3 bases and J 4 bases, with 15 bases left between them. In germline, CDR1 is LGHNA, CDR2 YSLEER. As DNA, the CDR3 is TGCGCCAGCAGCCAGATGGGGGGAGGCGGCACCGGGGAGCTGTTTTTT. This gives the protein CASSQMGGGGTGELFF.

This clone showed up just a few times. The chain links TRBV15 to TRBJ2-7; a weak D match, TRBD2 (5 bases). The germline V gene encodes CDR1 LNHNV and CDR2 YYDKDF (reference sequence). The V end lost 0 bases, the J end lost 3 bases, and 15 bases lay between the germline ends. The CDR3 sequence is 16 residues long. The CDR3 region has the DNA TGTGCCACCAGCAGAGATCTCCTGGGAGAAGACTACGAGCAGTACTTC. Protein sequence: CATSRDLLGEDYEQYF. The full variable domain, rest sourced from reference TRBV15 and TRBJ2-7, is DAMVIQNPRYQVTQFGKPVTLSCSQTLNHNVMYWYQQKSSQAPKLLFHYYDKDFNNEADTPDNFQSRRPNTSFCFLDIRSPGLGDTAMYLCATSRDLLGEDYEQYFGPGTRLTVT.

This clone was seen only once. This chain links TRBV4-1 with TRBJ1-5; D remains ambiguous. The V gene lost 1 base and the J gene lost 7 bases, with 14 bases spanning the gap. The CDR3 extends over 15 amino acids. From germline, CDR1 is MGHRA and CDR2 YSYEKL. DNA for the CDR3: TGCGCCAGCAGCCAAGTCGGCCGGGAAAAACAGCCCCAGCATTTT. Its translation: CASSQVGREKQPQHF.

There are many counts of this clone. The rearrangement uses TRBV15 and TRBJ1-5, with D possibly matching TRBD1 (5 bases). The CDR3 sequence is 16 residues long. The V gene's germline CDR1 is LNHNV and CDR2 YYDKDF (reference sequence). Deletions cut 0 bases from V and 7 bases from J, with 16 bases between. CDR3 bases: TGTGCCACCAGCAGAGATCTTCGGAGGGGCCGACAGCCCCAGCATTTT. It is translated as CATSRDLRRGRQPQHF.

This chain uses TRBV7-2 with TRBJ1-5, with D possibly being TRBD1 (5 bases). The germline V and J ends were trimmed by 5 bases and 0 bases, with 14 bases remaining between them. CDR1 is SGHTA and CDR2 is FQGNSA in the germline V gene. The CDR3 sequence is 16 residues long. The CDR3 bases are TGTGCCAGCAGCCTTTGGAGGGGTTATAGCAATCAGCCCCAGCATTTT. Translating gives CASSLWRGYSNQPQHF.

The chain is built from TRBV7-9 and TRBJ1-2; the D is unclear. This CDR3 spans 14 amino acids. Germline V CDR1 and CDR2: SEHNR, FQNEAQ (reference sequence). Trimming stripped 2 bases from V and 4 bases from J, with 11 bases between. The CDR3 DNA reads TGTGCCAGCAGCTTAAATGTACCCCCCTATGGCTACACCTTC. Its translation: CASSLNVPPYGYTF. Variable domain in full (rest from reference TRBV7-9 and TRBJ1-2): DTGVSQNPRHKITKRGQNVTFRCDPISEHNRLYWYRQTLGQGPEFLTYFQNEAQLEKSRLLSDRFSAERPKGSFSTLEIQRTEQGDSAMYLCASSLNVPPYGYTFGSGTRLTVV.

The gene calls are TRBV11-2 and TRBJ1-4, with a weak D call TRBD1 (5 bases). CDR1 and CDR2 (germline): SGHAT, FQNNGV. The CDR3 length is 17 residues. The V and J ends lost 6 bases and 3 bases respectively, with 20 bases between them. The CDR3 DNA follows: TGTGCCAGCAGTGGGGGAACACGAAGACGGTCTAATGAAAAACTGTTTTTT. This encodes CASSGGTRRRSNEKLFF.

The chain couples TRBV30 to TRBJ2-5, with D unclear. The CDR3 is made up of 13 amino acids. CDR1 and CDR2 (germline): GTSNPN, SVGIG (reference sequence). V dropped 0 bases and J dropped 5 bases, with 10 bases sitting between them. The CDR3 nucleotides read TGTGCCTGGAGTGTAGGGCAGGTGGAGACCCAGTACTTC. Protein product: CAWSVGQVETQYF.

This clone was picked up a small number of times. The gene calls are TRBV6-5 and TRBJ2-5, with 11 bases identical to TRBD2. The trim removed 2 bases at V and 5 bases at J, leaving 7 bases unmatched. Germline CDR1 reads MNHEY; CDR2 reads SVGAGI. This CDR3 contains 16 residues. The DNA for the CDR3 is TGTGCCAGCAGTTACCCCCGACTAGCGGGAAGGGAGACCCAGTACTTC. Translation gives CASSYPRLAGRETQYF.

This clone was seen once. The chain joins TRBV6-6 to TRBJ2-1; D ambiguous. V dropped 0 bases and J dropped 9 bases, with 3 bases sitting between them. Germline V gene data show CDR1 as MNHNY and CDR2 as SVGAGI (reference sequence). The CDR3 contains 11 residues. This chain's CDR3 is CASSYSSEQFF. The CDR3 DNA reads as TGTGCCAGCAGTTACTCGAGTGAGCAGTTCTTC.

The chain couples TRBV5-1 to TRBJ2-1; 9 nucleotides match TRBD1. The CDR3 contains 13 residues. Germline V CDR1 and CDR2: SGHRS, YFSETQ. The ends lost 6 bases at V and 5 bases at J; junction bases unmatched: 3. The CDR3 spells CASKGQGNNEQFF. The CDR3 region has the DNA TGCGCCAGCAAGGGACAGGGAAACAATGAGCAGTTCTTC.

This clone was seen just once. The sample carries other DNA sequences with the same CDR3. This chain joins TRBV4-1 and TRBJ1-1; no firm D call. Trimming took off 0 bases at V and 3 bases at J, with 5 bases between the two ends. Germline V CDR1 and CDR2: MGHRA, YSYEKL. The CDR3 contains 13 residues. CDR3 region: CASSQDRDTEAFF. As DNA, the CDR3 is TGCGCCAGCAGCCAAGATCGGGACACTGAAGCTTTCTTT.

The chain has TRBV7-2 and TRBJ2-3; D is perhaps TRBD2 (6 bases). V shed 5 bases and J shed 0 bases, with 15 bases lying between them. CDR3 size: 16 residues. CDR1 is SGHTA, CDR2 FQGNSA, per germline. This CDR3 is CASSPRRGPSTDTQYF. As DNA, the CDR3 is TGTGCCAGCAGCCCAAGGCGGGGCCCTAGCACAGATACGCAGTATTTT.

The chain employs TRBV19 and TRBJ1-5; tentative D call: TRBD1 (5 bases). V was shortened by 1 base and J by 0 bases, with 16 bases between the two germline ends. Germline CDR1 is LNHDA and CDR2 is SQIVND (reference sequence). The CDR3 consists of 18 residues. CDR3 sequence reads: CASSIGPRQLHSNQPQHF. The CDR3 DNA reads TGTGCCAGTAGTATAGGCCCCCGACAGCTACATAGCAATCAGCCCCAGCATTTT.

V is TRBV2 and J is TRBJ1-5; the match to TRBD1 covers 10 bases. V was clipped by 7 bases and J by 2 bases; unmatched bases: 2. This CDR3 contains 14 residues. Germline lookup yields CDR1 SNHLY and CDR2 FYNNEI. The DNA of the CDR3 is TGTGCCAGCACGGGGACAGGGGGCAATCAGCCCCAGCATTTT. Its translation is CASTGTGGNQPQHF.

CDR3: CASSAGRYGYTF. The CDR3 nucleotides are TGTGCCAGCAGCGCAGGCCGCTATGGCTACACCTTC. The V and J genes are TRBV6-4 and TRBJ1-2; no clear D. The CDR3 has 12 residues. The germline V and J ends were trimmed by 6 bases and 4 bases, with 9 bases remaining between them. Germline-derived CDR1 and CDR2 are MRHNA and SNTAGT.

V gene TRBV10-3 combines with J gene TRBJ2-5; no firm D call. Trimming left V 4 bases short and J 0 bases short, with 3 bases between. CDR3 length: 12 amino acids. CDR1 ENHRY and CDR2 SYGVKD come from the germline V gene. In DNA, the CDR3 is TGTGCCATCAGTGGGCACCAAGAGACCCAGTACTTC. This encodes CAISGHQETQYF.

The chain recombines TRBV18 with TRBJ2-1; TRBD2 matches at 7 bases. This CDR3 has 14 residues. Germline V lookup: CDR1 KGHSH, CDR2 LQKENI. V lost 7 bases and J lost 0; bases outside the gene matches: 3. The CDR3 region is CASYRGDSYNEQFF. CDR3 sequence (DNA): TGTGCCAGCTATCGGGGGGACTCCTACAATGAGCAGTTCTTC.

The V call is TRBV28, the J call TRBJ2-1; no clear D. CDR1 MDHEN and CDR2 SYDVKM come from the germline V gene. The CDR3 contains 13 residues. Trimming stripped 5 bases from V and 6 bases from J, with 11 bases between. The CDR3 region has the DNA TGTGCCAGCAGTCAACCTTCAATCAATGAGCAGTTCTTC. Residues: CASSQPSINEQFF.

CDR3 nucleotides: TGCGCCAGCAGCTCAAGTCCAGACAGGGCAAACACCGGGGAGCTGTTTTTT. It codes for CASSSSPDRANTGELFF. V usage is TRBV5-1 and J usage is TRBJ2-2, with 7 bases matching TRBD1. The CDR3 runs to 17 residues. V lost 3 bases and J lost 2; bases outside the gene matches: 10. Germline V gives CDR1 SGHRS, CDR2 YFSETQ.

In this sample, this clone turned up a few times. The rearrangement links TRBV6-6 to TRBJ1-3; TRBD1 matches 8 bases. CDR1 is MNHNY, CDR2 SVGAGI, per germline (reference sequence). The CDR3 is made up of 15 amino acids. The V gene end was trimmed by 6 bases and the J gene end by 2 bases; junction bases not matched to a gene: 6. The CDR3 reads CASSSTGATGNTIYF. CDR3 nucleotide sequence: TGTGCCAGCAGCTCGACAGGGGCAACTGGAAACACCATATATTTT.

V and J are TRBV28 and TRBJ1-3, with D uncertain. The CDR3 is 14 amino acids. V was shortened by 8 bases and J by 0 bases, with 11 bases between the two germline ends. CDR1 and CDR2 (germline): MDHEN, SYDVKM. The CDR3 is CASAVGFSGNTIYF. In DNA, the CDR3 is TGTGCCAGCGCAGTAGGCTTCTCTGGAAACACCATATATTTT.

The genes are TRBV7-6 and TRBJ1-1, with 11 bases aligning to TRBD1. The CDR3 has 15 amino acids. CDR1 is SGHVS and CDR2 is FNYEAQ in the germline V gene. Unmatched junction bases numbered 2, after V lost 0 bases and J lost 5 bases. This CDR3 reads CASSLAGTGGTEAFF. The CDR3 bases are TGTGCCAGCAGCTTAGCCGGGACAGGGGGGACTGAAGCTTTCTTT.